The 16 T cell receptor beta chains below come from one sample, sequenced in a study of response to subunit inactivated influenza vaccine. Using its own MiXCR run on the RT-PCR reads, TCRdb lists one record per CDR3 protein. Seen here are about 500,000 distinct CDR3 sequences, approximately 15% observed once, and the top ten hold less than 4%. The input for sequencing was CD4+ T cells sorted from PBMCs, taken 23 months after vaccination. The source is a man in his fifties or sixties who received an inactivated influenza vaccine.

The V gene is TRBV16, the J gene TRBJ2-1; D perhaps matches TRBD2 (5 bases). Trimming took off 1 base at V and 10 bases at J, with 8 bases between the two ends. The V gene's germline CDR1 is KGHSY and CDR2 FQNENV. The CDR3 runs to 12 residues. The CDR3 spells CASSQFGLEQFF. CDR3 nucleotide sequence: TGTGCCAGCAGCCAATTTGGACTGGAGCAGTTCTTC.

This clonotype came up a few times. The chain uses TRBV11-2 and TRBJ2-7, with D unresolved. The CDR3 runs 17 residues. Germline-derived CDR1 and CDR2 are SGHAT and FQNNGV. Trimming cost V 5 bases and J 5 bases, with 25 bases left between them. CDR3 amino acids: CASSHGFPDNTPDEQYF. The CDR3 DNA is TGTGCCAGCAGCCACGGATTCCCCGACAATACTCCGGACGAGCAGTACTTC.

The chain employs TRBV28 and TRBJ1-2; D may be TRBD1 (6 bases). Germline assignment: CDR1 MDHEN and CDR2 SYDVKM. Deletions cut 3 bases from V and 5 bases from J, with 13 bases between. This CDR3 comprises 14 residues. The CDR3 reads CASSFRGAFYGYTF. Here the CDR3 DNA reads TGTGCCAGCAGTTTTCGGGGGGCCTTTTATGGCTACACCTTC.

A few counts support this clonotype. The chain recombines TRBV5-1 with TRBJ1-1, with D perhaps TRBD1 (6 bases). The length of the CDR3 is 14 residues. Trimming shortened V by 0 bases and J by 8 bases, and 14 bases separated the two germline ends. Germline V CDR1 and CDR2: SGHRS, YFSETQ. The CDR3 spells CASSLARGTSEAFF. CDR3 nucleotide sequence: TGCGCCAGCAGCTTGGCACGGGGGACAAGCGAAGCTTTCTTT.

This clonotype was counted between two and nine times. The V gene is TRBV20-1, the J gene TRBJ2-1; 9 bases align to TRBD2. The trim removed 1 base at V and 8 bases at J, leaving 9 bases unmatched. Looked up from germline, CDR1 is DFQATT and CDR2 is SNEGSKA (reference sequence). This CDR3 is 15 amino acids long. The CDR3 DNA reads as TGCAGTGCTAGAGTCTTCAGCGGGAGGTTGCATGAGCAGTTCTTC. Translating gives CSARVFSGRLHEQFF.

This clonotype was counted only a few times. This chain uses TRBV7-9 with TRBJ2-3; TRBD2 matches 12 bases. Germline loops: CDR1 SEHNR, CDR2 FQNEAQ (reference sequence). Unmatched junction bases numbered 8, after V lost 4 bases and J lost 6 bases. The CDR3 runs 16 residues. CDR3 in DNA: TGTGCCAGCAGCTCTTGGACTAGCGGGAATGCGGATACGCAGTATTTT. Its translation: CASSSWTSGNADTQYF.

This rearrangement joins TRBV6-6 to TRBJ1-2; unclear D gene. This CDR3 is 13 amino acids long. Germline V lookup: CDR1 MNHNY, CDR2 SVGAGI (reference sequence). The V gene lost 0 bases and the J gene lost 4 bases, with 6 bases spanning the gap. CDR3 coding DNA: TGTGCCAGCAGTTACTCCTTTCTCTATGGCTACACCTTC. Translation gives CASSYSFLYGYTF.

This clonotype was seen repeatedly, ten times or more. The chain couples TRBV29-1 to TRBJ2-5, with D uncertain. V lost 0 bases and J 5 bases, leaving 13 bases between the germline ends. The germline CDR1 and CDR2 sequences are SQVTM and ANQGSEA. CDR3 length: 14 residues. The DNA of the CDR3 is TGCAGCGTTGAAGACGGTGGAATCGGGGAGACCCAGTACTTC. This translates into CSVEDGGIGETQYF.

About this clonotype itself: This clone may be a read error of a much larger clone one base away. The V and J genes are TRBV7-2 and TRBJ1-1, with TRBD1 matching over 7 bases. Germline-derived CDR1 and CDR2 are SGHTA and FQGNSA. Losses at the gene ends were 3 bases for V and 6 bases for J; bases not matched to a gene: 16. CDR3 length: 17 amino acids. The CDR3 DNA reads TGTGCCAGCAGCTTTGACAGGGAAAAAAGGGGAAGCCCTGAAGCTTTCTTT. As protein: CASSFDREKRGSPEAFF.

This clonotype was detected only a few times. The J gene is TRBJ2-1, the V gene TRBV2, with no clear D. The length of the CDR3 is 14 residues. V was trimmed by 4 bases and J by 6 bases, leaving 13 bases between them. Germline lookup yields CDR1 SNHLY and CDR2 FYNNEI. The chain's CDR3 is CASSVGQRSNEQFF. CDR3 in DNA: TGTGCCAGCAGTGTCGGTCAGAGGAGCAATGAGCAGTTCTTC.

On this clonotype itself: At one end the junction does not follow the germline gene, possibly because of a read error. The genes are TRBV15 and TRBJ1-1; D remains ambiguous. Germline values: CDR1 LNHNV, CDR2 YYDKDF (reference sequence). CDR3 length: 15 amino acids. The CDR3 coding sequence is TGTGCCACCGGCAGTATTCGTCAGATGAACACTGAAGCTTTCTTT. This translates into CATGSIRQMNTEAFF.

This clonotype was detected only a few times. V usage is TRBV5-1 and J usage is TRBJ1-2; no definite D call. Trimming took 0 bases from V and 8 from J, leaving 11 bases between them. The CDR3 length is 13 residues. Germline assignment: CDR1 SGHRS and CDR2 YFSETQ. The CDR3 nucleotides read TGCGCCAGCAGCTTGGATAGGATGGGCGGCTACACCTTC. This gives the protein CASSLDRMGGYTF.

This clonotype has just a few counts. The chain is built from TRBV9 and TRBJ2-5; no firm D call. The ends were cut back, 1 base at V and 5 bases at J, with 9 bases in the middle. This CDR3 spans 13 amino acids. The germline V gene has CDR1 SGDLS and CDR2 YYNGEE. CDR3 in amino acids: CASSVPSEETQYF. In DNA, the CDR3 is TGTGCCAGCAGCGTACCCTCCGAGGAGACCCAGTACTTC.

The V gene is TRBV4-2, the J gene TRBJ1-6; no firm D call. Between the trimmed V and J ends, which lost 1 base and 8 bases, there was a span of 6 bases. Germline lookup yields CDR1 LGHNA and CDR2 YNFKEQ. The CDR3 loop spans 13 amino acids. The CDR3 DNA sequence: TGTGCCAGCAGCCAAGTGGTAGATTCACCCCTCCACTTT. Its protein is CASSQVVDSPLHF.

This clonotype was seen many times. The chain recombines TRBV10-3 with TRBJ2-3, with 8 positions matching TRBD2. The CDR3 extends over 17 amino acids. The ends lost 0 bases at V and 0 bases at J; junction bases unmatched: 5. Germline V gene sequence: CDR1 ENHRY, CDR2 SYGVKD. CDR3 bases: TGTGCCATCAGTGAGTCCCCTAGCGGGTCTAGCACAGATACGCAGTATTTT. Protein sequence: CAISESPSGSSTDTQYF.

This clonotype was seen a few times. The rearrangement links TRBV5-1 to TRBJ2-5, with 11 bases aligning to TRBD2. The trim removed 0 bases at V and 4 bases at J, leaving 2 bases unmatched. The CDR3 covers 15 residues. CDR1 and CDR2 (germline): SGHRS, YFSETQ. The CDR3 bases are TGCGCCAGCAGCTTGGAGCTAGCGGGAGGAGAGACCCAGTACTTC. Its protein is CASSLELAGGETQYF.